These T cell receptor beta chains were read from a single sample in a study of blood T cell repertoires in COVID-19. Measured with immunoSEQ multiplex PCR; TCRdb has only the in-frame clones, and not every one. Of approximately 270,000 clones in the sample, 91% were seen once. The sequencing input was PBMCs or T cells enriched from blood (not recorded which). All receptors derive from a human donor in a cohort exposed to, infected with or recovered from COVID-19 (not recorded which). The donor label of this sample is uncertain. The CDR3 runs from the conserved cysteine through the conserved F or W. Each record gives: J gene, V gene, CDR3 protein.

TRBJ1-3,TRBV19,CASSILRGDGSGNTIYF
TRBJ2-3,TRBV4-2,CASNQAASGYTDTQYF
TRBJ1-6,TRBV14,CASSQEGVGSPLHF
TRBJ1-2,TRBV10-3,CAISDPTGGSYGYTF
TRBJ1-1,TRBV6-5,CASRNTGGDTEAFF
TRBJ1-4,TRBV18,CASSSGVPPHNEKLFF
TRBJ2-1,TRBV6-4,CASSERLAGGYNEQFF
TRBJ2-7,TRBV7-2,CASSLDWLGLAAYEQYF
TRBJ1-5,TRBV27,CASRQGNQPQHF
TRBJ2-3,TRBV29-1,CSVEKGTGAVDTQYF
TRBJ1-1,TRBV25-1,CASSRGSGISEAFF
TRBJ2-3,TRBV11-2,CASSLGGGFTDTQYF
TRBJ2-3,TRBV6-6,CASSPGLAGVSLDTQYF
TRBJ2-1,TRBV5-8,CASSLALGRGDEQFF
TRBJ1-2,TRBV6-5,CASRGDLGYGYTF
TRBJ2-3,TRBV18,CASSQLSGDTQYF
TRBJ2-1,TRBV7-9,CASSTETSGSYNEQFF
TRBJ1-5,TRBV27,CASSLSIRDSNQPQHF
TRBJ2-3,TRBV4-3,CASSQDPLGEEQYF
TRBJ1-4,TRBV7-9,CASSFIGGLHGEKNEKLFF
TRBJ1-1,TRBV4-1,CASSQTGTENTEAFF
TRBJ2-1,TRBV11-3,CASSLYSGGGHNEQFF
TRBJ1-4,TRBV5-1,CASSLGTENEKLFF
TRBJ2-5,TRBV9,CASSVGGSPETQYF
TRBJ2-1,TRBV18,CASSPRLAGGDKSTEQFF